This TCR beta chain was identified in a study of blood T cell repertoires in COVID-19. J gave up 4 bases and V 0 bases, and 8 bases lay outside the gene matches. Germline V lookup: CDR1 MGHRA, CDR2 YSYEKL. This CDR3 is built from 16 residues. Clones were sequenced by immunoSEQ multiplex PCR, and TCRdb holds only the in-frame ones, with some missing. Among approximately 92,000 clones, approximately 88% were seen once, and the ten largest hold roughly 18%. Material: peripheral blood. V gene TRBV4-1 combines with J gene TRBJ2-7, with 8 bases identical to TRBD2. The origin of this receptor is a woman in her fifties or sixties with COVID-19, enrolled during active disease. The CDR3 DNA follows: TGCGCCAGCAGCCAAGAGCAGGGGACTAGTCGGTACGAGCAGTACTTC. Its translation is CASSQEQGTSRYEQYF.